The 26 T cell receptor beta chains in this list originate from one sample, sequenced in a study of T cells in Graves' hyperthyroidism and ophthalmopathy. Researchers amplified the TCR beta CDR3 regions from RNA transcripts. A first-round RT-PCR of the TCR CDR3 used the HTBI primer set. TCRdb re-analysed the multiplex PCR reads in MiXCR, keeping a single row per CDR3 protein. The sample yields approximately 370,000 distinct CDR3 sequences, 14% to 15% seen once. Sequencing was carried out using blood. The receptors shown here come from a woman between 25 and 40 years old with Graves' hyperthyroidism.

This clonotype was seen a handful of times. The V call is TRBV5-1, the J call TRBJ2-2, with D uncertain. CDR3 length equals 14 residues. CDR1 is SGHRS and CDR2 is YFSETQ in the germline V gene. The V and J ends lost 0 bases and 5 bases respectively, with 8 bases between them. DNA of the CDR3: TGCGCCAGCAGCTTGGCCCAAACTACCGGGGAGCTGTTTTTT. Amino acid sequence: CASSLAQTTGELFF. Based on the CDR3 plus reference TRBV5-1 and TRBJ2-2, the full variable domain is KAGVTQTPRYLIKTRGQQVTLSCSPISGHRSVSWYQQTPGQGLQFLFEYFSETQRNKGNFPGRFSGRQFSNSRSEMNVSTLELGDSALYLCASSLAQTTGELFFGEGSRLTVL.

The V and J genes are TRBV9 and TRBJ2-1; 12 bases align to TRBD2. Germline V lookup: CDR1 SGDLS, CDR2 YYNGEE. The CDR3 spans 16 residues. V shed 4 bases and J 7 bases; nucleotides not matched to a gene: 9. The CDR3 nucleotides are TGTGCCAGCAGCCCACTCTGGACTAGCGGGACGAATGAGCAGTTCTTC. Its translation is CASSPLWTSGTNEQFF.

The chain uses TRBV6-4 and TRBJ2-3; 11 positions match TRBD2. Looked up from germline, CDR1 is MRHNA and CDR2 is SNTAGT. The V gene end was trimmed by 5 bases and the J gene end by 4 bases; junction bases not matched to a gene: 5. CDR3 length equals 15 residues. DNA of the CDR3: TGTGCCAGCAGTATAGCGGGAGGGCGGGCAGATACGCAGTATTTT. The encoded protein is CASSIAGGRADTQYF.

This clonotype occurred many times. This chain links TRBV20-1 with TRBJ2-7; TRBD2 matches 10 bases. This CDR3 has 15 amino acids. The trim removed 0 bases at V and 4 bases at J, leaving 6 bases unmatched. Germline CDR1 DFQATT, CDR2 SNEGSKA (reference sequence). Written as DNA, the CDR3 is TGCAGTGCTAGAGATAGGCTAGCGGGGGATTACGAGCAGTACTTC. Translating it yields CSARDRLAGDYEQYF.

This clonotype has ten or more counts. This chain connects TRBV28 to TRBJ1-2; D unresolved. The V and J ends lost 5 bases and 0 bases respectively, with 4 bases between them. CDR3 size: 12 residues. From germline, CDR1 is MDHEN and CDR2 SYDVKM. The CDR3 DNA reads as TGTGCCAGCAGTAAAACTAACTATGGCTACACCTTC. It yields the protein CASSKTNYGYTF.

The chain couples TRBV28 to TRBJ2-5; 7 nucleotides agree with TRBD2. V was clipped by 5 bases and J by 2 bases; unmatched bases: 8. The V gene's germline CDR1 is MDHEN and CDR2 SYDVKM. The CDR3 runs 15 residues. The CDR3 here is CASSPSPGRQETQYF. The CDR3 DNA reads as TGTGCCAGCAGTCCTAGCCCCGGGAGGCAAGAGACCCAGTACTTC.

There are a few counts of this clonotype. J is TRBJ2-2 and V is TRBV29-1; the D gene is possibly TRBD1 (6 bases). The CDR3 is 15 amino acids. Germline V gene lookup returns CDR1 SQVTM and CDR2 ANQGSEA. Deletions cut 6 bases from V and 0 bases from J, with 14 bases between. CDR3 nucleotides: TGCAGCGTCGCCGTGGACAGTACGAACACCGGGGAGCTGTTTTTT. It translates to CSVAVDSTNTGELFF.

This clonotype was observed a few times. V usage is TRBV12-3 or TRBV12-4 and J usage is TRBJ2-3; D gene ambiguous. The CDR3 sequence is 12 residues long. V lost 2 bases to trimming and J lost 11 bases, with 11 bases between them. The CDR3 loop is CASSLKGYGQYF. The CDR3 region has the DNA TGTGCCAGCAGTTTAAAAGGGTATGGGCAGTATTTT.

This clonotype was counted ten times or more. CDR3 nucleotide sequence: TGTGCCAGCAGTTTAACCCGTTCTAACTATGGCTACACCTTC. This sequence encodes CASSLTRSNYGYTF. The gene calls are TRBV6-1 and TRBJ1-2; D is ambiguous. Per the germline V gene, CDR1 is MNHNS and CDR2 is SASEGT. The CDR3 is 14 residues long. V was cut by 5 bases and J by 0 bases, with 10 bases left in between.

The chain has TRBV24-1 and TRBJ2-5; a weak D match, TRBD1 (5 bases). Trimming took 4 bases from V and 2 from J, leaving 13 bases between them. The CDR3 runs to 15 residues. Germline loops: CDR1 KGHDR, CDR2 SFDVKD. Written as DNA, the CDR3 is TGTGCCACCAGTGACACCAAAGGGGTTCAAGAGACCCAGTACTTC. Translating it yields CATSDTKGVQETQYF.

The table lists this clonotype with many counts. The CDR3 sequence: CASSDLARVRYYEQYF. CDR3 DNA: TGTGCCAGCAGTGACCTAGCGAGAGTCCGGTACTACGAGCAGTACTTC. The chain couples TRBV28 to TRBJ2-7; tentative D call: TRBD2 (6 bases). Germline CDR1 and CDR2: MDHEN and SYDVKM. This CDR3 is built from 16 residues. V was trimmed by 5 bases and J by 3 bases, leaving 20 bases between them.

This clonotype was counted many times. V usage is TRBV2 and J usage is TRBJ1-4, with 7 positions matching TRBD1. With 2 bases clipped from V and 4 bases from J, the junction kept 4 bases outside the gene matches. CDR1 and CDR2 from the germline V gene are SNHLY and FYNNEI. This CDR3 is built from 15 residues. The CDR3 loop reads CASSEIGTDNEKLFF. Here the CDR3 DNA reads TGTGCCAGCAGTGAAATTGGGACAGATAATGAAAAACTGTTTTTT. The full variable domain, with the rest looked up from reference TRBV2 and TRBJ1-4, is EPEVTQTPSHQVTQMGQEVILRCVPISNHLYFYWYRQILGQKVEFLVSFYNNEISEKSEIFDDQFSVERPDGSNFTLKIRSTKLEDSAMYFCASSEIGTDNEKLFFGSGTQLSVL.

This clonotype was detected only once. The CDR3 here is CASSPGTDRGNTIYF. The CDR3, as DNA: TGTGCCAGCAGTCCAGGGACAGACCGTGGAAACACCATATATTTT. The chain carries TRBV27 and TRBJ1-3, with 7 bases aligning to TRBD1. This CDR3 is 15 amino acids long. Trimming cost V 5 bases and J 3 bases; bases outside gene matches: 7. Germline-derived CDR1 and CDR2 are MNHEY and SMNVEV (reference sequence).

This clonotype was counted many times. The chain uses TRBV15 and TRBJ2-7; D may correspond to TRBD1 or TRBD2 (5 bases each). V lost 3 bases and J 1 base, leaving 16 bases between the germline ends. CDR1 is LNHNV, CDR2 YYDKDF, per germline (reference sequence). CDR3 length: 16 residues. The CDR3 here is CATSRGIGDGSYEQYF. CDR3 nucleotide sequence: TGTGCCACCAGCAGGGGAATTGGGGACGGGTCCTACGAGCAGTACTTC.

This clonotype came up a few times. This chain connects TRBV6-1 to TRBJ1-4; D remains unclear. The germline V gene has CDR1 MNHNS and CDR2 SASEGT. The CDR3 is 14 amino acids. V was pared by 4 bases and J by 5 bases, with 11 bases between. Here the CDR3 DNA reads TGTGCCAGCAGTGTCAACCCGGGGAATGAAAAACTGTTTTTT. It translates to CASSVNPGNEKLFF.

Ten or more counts support this clonotype. The chain is built from TRBV7-2 and TRBJ2-5, with D possibly matching TRBD1 (5 bases). This CDR3 has 14 residues. The germline V gene has CDR1 SGHTA and CDR2 FQGNSA. Trimming stripped 3 bases from V and 2 bases from J, with 10 bases between. CDR3 coding DNA: TGTGCCAGCAGCTTCCCCAGGGCGCAAGAGACCCAGTACTTC. Amino acid sequence: CASSFPRAQETQYF.

This clonotype has at least ten counts. The rearrangement joins TRBV20-1 to TRBJ1-1, with D hard to call. The CDR3 spans 14 residues. Germline CDR1 is DFQATT and CDR2 is SNEGSKA (reference sequence). Trimming took off 0 bases at V and 1 base at J, with 9 bases between the two ends. In DNA, the CDR3 is TGCAGTGCTAGAGACCTTACCGGGAACACTGAAGCTTTCTTT. Encoded protein: CSARDLTGNTEAFF.

This clonotype occurred a few times. An end of the junction differs from the germline gene, which may be a read error. This chain uses TRBV7-9 with TRBJ1-1; no reliable D call. This CDR3 contains 16 residues. Germline V gene lookup returns CDR1 SEHNR and CDR2 FQNEAQ (reference sequence). CDR3: CASSPSSVYLNTEAFF. CDR3 DNA: TGCGCCAGCAGCCCGTCTTCGGTTTATCTGAACACTGAAGCTTTCTTT.

The table lists this clonotype with a few counts. Being one base from a much bigger clone, this may be a read error. The chain combines TRBV28 with TRBJ2-1, with TRBD1 matching 9 bases. Germline CDR1 MDHEN, CDR2 SYDVKM. J was trimmed by 11 bases and V by 7 bases; bases with no gene match: 15. The CDR3 totals 15 residues. The CDR3 DNA sequence: TGTGCCAGCACCCCGGCCGGGACAGGGTATCATAAGCAGTTCTTC. This gives the protein CASTPAGTGYHKQFF. Complete variable domain (other parts from reference TRBV28 and TRBJ2-1): DVKVTQSSRYLVKRTGEKVFLECVQDMDHENMFWYRQDPGLGLRLIYFSYDVKMKEKGDIPEGYSVSREKKERFSLILESASTNQTSMYLCASTPAGTGYHKQFFGPGTRLTVL.

V gene TRBV20-1 combines with J gene TRBJ1-6, with 9 positions matching TRBD1. CDR3 length: 17 residues. Germline V gene lookup returns CDR1 DFQATT and CDR2 SNEGSKA (reference sequence). V lost 6 bases to trimming and J lost 9 bases; unmatched junction nucleotides: 18. In DNA, the CDR3 is TGCAGTGCCAAGGACCGGACAGGGGCCCGGAAGGGTTCACCCCTCCACTTT. It encodes CSAKDRTGARKGSPLHF.

J is TRBJ1-4 and V is TRBV28, with 11 positions matching TRBD1. With 4 bases clipped from V and 8 bases from J, the junction kept 6 bases outside the gene matches. The CDR3 has 15 residues. The germline V gene encodes CDR1 MDHEN and CDR2 SYDVKM. The CDR3 nucleotides are TGTGCCAGCAGTTCGACCGGGACAGGGGGGGAAAAACTGTTTTTT. As protein: CASSSTGTGGEKLFF.

This clonotype has just a few counts. This sequence joins TRBV20-1 and TRBJ1-1, with 7 positions matching TRBD1. CDR1 is DFQATT, CDR2 SNEGSKA, per germline (reference sequence). The CDR3 is made up of 13 amino acids. With 6 bases clipped from V and 4 bases from J, the junction kept 8 bases outside the gene matches. The CDR3: CSAEDRVGTEAFF. The CDR3 coding sequence is TGCAGTGCCGAAGACAGGGTTGGCACTGAAGCTTTCTTT.

This clonotype was seen once. The chain links TRBV5-1 to TRBJ1-1; D is possibly TRBD1 (5 bases). CDR3 size: 13 residues. V dropped 4 bases and J dropped 0 bases, with 7 bases sitting between them. Looked up from germline, CDR1 is SGHRS and CDR2 is YFSETQ. As DNA, the CDR3 is TGCGCCAGCAGCGCGGACATGAACACTGAAGCTTTCTTT. Translation gives CASSADMNTEAFF.

The V gene is TRBV7-8, the J gene TRBJ2-7, with 12 bases lining up with TRBD2. Germline loops: CDR1 SGHVS, CDR2 FQNEAQ. The CDR3 sequence is 16 residues long. V dropped 1 base and J dropped 3; count of bases not matched to a gene: 4. CDR3 bases: TGTGCCAGCAGCTTAGAAGGACTAGCGGGACTCTACGAGCAGTACTTC. Amino acids: CASSLEGLAGLYEQYF.

This clonotype was observed at least ten times. The V call is TRBV2, the J call TRBJ2-1; D gene ambiguous. The V gene lost 0 bases and the J gene lost 9 bases, with 12 bases spanning the gap. Germline CDR1 is SNHLY and CDR2 is FYNNEI. This CDR3 region has 14 residues. The CDR3 protein is CASSEASVTVEQFF. CDR3 bases: TGTGCCAGCAGTGAAGCCAGTGTCACCGTTGAGCAGTTCTTC.

This clonotype came up many times. This chain joins TRBV18 and TRBJ2-7; 8 bases are a match to TRBD2. Trimming at V came to 4 bases and at J to 2 bases, leaving 7 bases not matched to a gene. The CDR3 has 15 residues. Germline lookup yields CDR1 KGHSH and CDR2 LQKENI. CDR3 residues: CASSHSSGPTYEQYF. The CDR3 nucleotides are TGTGCCAGCTCACACTCTAGCGGGCCAACCTACGAGCAGTACTTC.